The following is a T cell receptor (beta chain) sequence with its context. Its antigen is undetermined. This sample stems from a study of memory CD4+ T cells and cytomegalovirus serostatus. General study points: Suggested: most of the CMV-linked TCR signature lies in CD4+ memory cells. About 40% of the roughly 160 known CMV-associated TCRbeta sequences appeared in CD4+ memory.

Single viable CD3+CD4+CD8-CD45RO+ cells were sorted as the memory CD4+ T cells. Serostatus was set by detecting CMV pp150, pp28, p38, p52 IgG. Clones were sequenced by immunoSEQ multiplex PCR, and TCRdb holds only the in-frame ones, with some missing. The table has around 57,000 clones, roughly 80% seen once. CDR3 length: 19 residues. Trimming shortened V by 0 bases and J by 0 bases, and 16 bases separated the two germline ends. From germline, CDR1 is SGHRS and CDR2 YFSETQ. This clonotype was obtained from an adult in good health and CMV-seronegative. Some clones in this sample may be carry-over from other donors' samples. Sequenced: memory CD4+ T cells from blood. The rearrangement joins TRBV5-1 to TRBJ1-6; no clear D gene. The DNA of the CDR3 is TGCGCCAGCAGCTTGGCCCCAGTAGTGTGGGGCTCCTATAATTCACCCCTCCACTTT. Its translation: CASSLAPVVWGSYNSPLHF.